These T cell receptor beta chains were read from a single sample in a study of CD8 T cells in ankylosing spondylitis. Using its own MiXCR run on the 5' RACE reads, TCRdb lists one record per CDR3 protein. The data hold around 140,000 distinct CDR3 sequences, with approximately 17% observed a single time. The sequenced sample consisted of blood, either unsorted or a sorted T cell fraction (not recorded which). These receptors were collected from a male donor with ankylosing spondylitis. Each CDR3 is given with its conserved first and last residue. A D gene is named only where the DNA matches it firmly. Some rows mark clone size as missing; the rest say once, few, many or name a class of expanded clone.

V	J	size	D	CDR3	DNA
TRBV7-6	TRBJ2-3	-	-	CASSLSGSTDTQYF	TGTGCCAGCAGCTTATCCGGGAGTACAGATACGCAGTATTTT
TRBV4-3	TRBJ1-5	few	TRBD1	CASSQGTGGIKPQHF	TGCGCCAGCAGCCAAGGGACAGGGGGCATTAAGCCCCAGCATTTT
TRBV11-1	TRBJ2-7	few	-	CASRAVGDTSYEQYF	TGTGCCAGCAGGGCAGTCGGGGACACCTCCTACGAGCAGTACTTC
TRBV19	TRBJ2-3	-	-	CASSIEGTTSTDTQYF	TGTGCCAGTAGTATAGAGGGGACAACTAGCACAGATACGCAGTATTTT
TRBV10-3	TRBJ2-4	few	-	CAISIQMSGSIQYF	TGTGCCATCAGTATACAGATGTCTGGGAGCATTCAGTACTTC
TRBV20-1	TRBJ2-1	-	TRBD2	CSARQLAGVLYNEQFF	TGCAGTGCTAGACAACTAGCGGGAGTCCTCTACAATGAGCAGTTCTTC
TRBV27	TRBJ2-3	-	-	CASSRAGNTQYF	TGTGCCAGCAGTCGGGCGGGGAATACGCAGTATTTT
TRBV12-3/TRBV12-4	TRBJ1-5	few	-	CASTRIGRNQPQHF	TGTGCCAGCACTCGCATAGGGAGGAATCAGCCCCAGCATTTT
TRBV20-1	TRBJ2-1	-	-	CSAREGEGSYNEQFF	TGCAGTGCTAGAGAGGGTGAGGGGTCCTACAATGAGCAGTTCTTC
TRBV5-6	TRBJ2-3	few	-	CASSLPGTPSTDTQYF	TGTGCCAGCAGCTTGCCCGGGACCCCTAGCACAGATACGCAGTATTTT
TRBV2	TRBJ2-1	-	-	CASTGNYNEQFF	TGTGCCAGCACCGGGAACTACAATGAGCAGTTCTTC
TRBV7-9	TRBJ1-2	-	-	CASSSGRAWDYGYTF	TGTGCCAGCAGTTCAGGACGAGCCTGGGACTATGGCTACACCTTC
TRBV7-9	TRBJ2-5	few	-	CASSLAQGEQETQYF	TGTGCCAGCAGCTTAGCGCAGGGTGAACAAGAGACCCAGTACTTC
TRBV9	TRBJ2-1	-	-	CASSRGSGEQFF	TGTGCCAGCAGTCGGGGTTCCGGTGAGCAGTTCTTC
TRBV6-6	TRBJ1-3	many	TRBD1	CASRTGGANTIYF	TGTGCCAGCAGGACAGGGGGAGCAAACACCATATATTTT
TRBV29-1	TRBJ2-7	many	TRBD2	CSVTAGGYEQYF	TGCAGCGTGACGGCGGGGGGATACGAGCAGTACTTC
TRBV7-9	TRBJ2-3	-	-	CASSFPTTEHTDTQYF	TGTGCCAGCAGCTTCCCCACTACAGAACACACAGATACGCAGTATTTT
TRBV5-6	TRBJ2-1	-	-	CASSFWENEQFF	TGTGCCAGCAGCTTCTGGGAAAATGAGCAGTTCTTC
TRBV4-2	TRBJ2-2	few	TRBD2	CASSLLTGGEFNTGELFF	TGTGCCAGCAGCCTTCTTACCGGGGGGGAATTTAACACCGGGGAGCTGTTTTTT
TRBV10-3	TRBJ2-3	many	TRBD2	CAISSTSGRTDTQYF	TGTGCCATCAGTTCCACTAGCGGGAGAACAGATACGCAGTATTTT
TRBV7-3	TRBJ2-7	few	-	CASSFNDGWEQYF	TGTGCCAGCAGCTTTAACGACGGGTGGGAGCAGTACTTC
TRBV12-3/TRBV12-4	TRBJ1-5	-	-	CASSLRGDLNQPQHF	TGTGCCAGCAGTTTGAGGGGAGACCTCAATCAGCCCCAGCATTTT
TRBV9	TRBJ2-1	few	-	CASSARSLDLDEQFF	TGTGCCAGCAGCGCAAGATCTCTAGATCTGGATGAGCAGTTCTTC
TRBV5-1	TRBJ2-2	-	TRBD1	CASRPDRETGELFF	TGCGCCAGCAGACCGGACAGGGAAACCGGGGAGCTGTTTTTT
TRBV5-1	TRBJ2-5	once	TRBD1	CASSSRDSHQETQYF	TGCGCCAGCAGCTCCAGGGACAGCCACCAAGAGACCCAGTACTTC
TRBV5-1	TRBJ2-7	-	-	CASSPLEGQPSYEQYF	TGCGCCAGCAGCCCCCTCGAGGGCCAACCCTCCTACGAGCAGTACTTC
TRBV12-3/TRBV12-4	TRBJ2-5	few	-	CASSRGETQYF	TGTGCCAGCAGTAGGGGGGAGACCCAGTACTTC
TRBV7-9	TRBJ2-7	few	-	CASSSLLLGSSYEQYF	TGTGCCAGCAGCTCCCTACTTCTTGGGAGCTCCTACGAGCAGTACTTC
TRBV12-3/TRBV12-4	TRBJ1-1	-	-	CASSGYRVPAEAFF	TGTGCCAGCAGTGGGTACAGGGTTCCGGCTGAAGCTTTCTTT
TRBV28	TRBJ2-3	-	TRBD2	CASRPGLAVSTDTQYF	TGTGCCAGCAGACCCGGACTAGCGGTCAGCACAGATACGCAGTATTTT
TRBV29-1	TRBJ2-1	-	-	CSVEPNLNEQFF	TGCAGCGTTGAGCCCAACCTCAATGAGCAGTTCTTC
TRBV7-8	TRBJ2-1	-	-	CASSLGRVPYNEQFF	TGTGCCAGCAGCTTAGGCCGGGTACCTTACAATGAGCAGTTCTTC
TRBV27	TRBJ2-7	few	TRBD2	CASSLTPSGSYEQYF	TGTGCCAGCAGTTTAACCCCTAGCGGGAGCTACGAGCAGTACTTC
TRBV28	TRBJ2-7	-	TRBD2	CASSPQGLAGLYEQYF	TGTGCCAGCAGTCCGCAAGGACTAGCGGGACTCTACGAGCAGTACTTC
TRBV21-1	TRBJ2-4	few	-	CASRSISAKNIQYF	TGTGCCAGCAGGTCCATCTCAGCCAAAAACATTCAGTACTTC
TRBV7-3	TRBJ2-7	few	-	CASSLMTGAEQYF	TGTGCCAGCAGCTTAATGACCGGCGCCGAGCAGTACTTC
TRBV5-1	TRBJ2-1	few	-	CASSLGRLGPYNEQFF	TGCGCCAGCAGCTTGGGCCGGCTAGGGCCCTACAATGAGCAGTTCTTC
TRBV6-5	TRBJ2-2	many	-	CASSYSRPGTGELFF	TGTGCCAGCAGTTACTCCCGGCCGGGGACCGGGGAGCTGTTTTTT
TRBV25-1	TRBJ2-1	-	TRBD2	CASSEFRCWREAGNEQFF	TGTGCCAGCAGTGAATTTAGGTGTTGGCGGGAGGCGGGCAATGAGCAGTTCTTC
TRBV5-1	TRBJ2-7	few	-	CASSYDNYEQYF	TGCGCCAGCAGCTACGATAATTACGAGCAGTACTTC
TRBV2	TRBJ2-1	-	TRBD2	CASSARLAGVTYNEQFF	TGTGCCAGCAGTGCTAGACTAGCGGGTGTCACCTACAATGAGCAGTTCTTC
TRBV4-3	TRBJ2-2	-	TRBD1	CASSQQTGLLVNTGELFF	TGCGCCAGCAGCCAACAGACAGGGCTCCTCGTAAACACCGGGGAGCTGTTTTTT
TRBV20-1	TRBJ2-7	-	-	CSATGPGEQYF	TGCAGTGCTACAGGGCCGGGCGAGCAGTACTTC
TRBV4-1	TRBJ2-3	-	TRBD2	CASSQQAGVTTDTQYF	TGCGCCAGCAGCCAGCAAGCGGGAGTTACCACAGATACGCAGTATTTT
TRBV5-1	TRBJ2-7	few	-	CASSLRRERVYEQYF	TGCGCCAGCAGCTTGCGCAGGGAACGGGTCTACGAGCAGTACTTC
TRBV7-9	TRBJ2-7	few	-	CASSSEPYEQYF	TGTGCCAGCAGCTCCGAGCCCTACGAGCAGTACTTC
TRBV29-1	TRBJ1-3	few	-	CSVWEGNTIYF	TGCAGCGTTTGGGAAGGAAACACCATATATTTT
TRBV11-1	TRBJ2-7	many	-	CASSLPRGTLGEQYF	TGTGCCAGCAGCCTCCCTAGGGGTACCCTAGGTGAGCAGTACTTC
TRBV6-1	TRBJ2-7	few	-	CASSTGFGAYEQYF	TGTGCCAGCAGTACAGGGTTTGGGGCCTACGAGCAGTACTTC
TRBV12-3/TRBV12-4	TRBJ1-2	-	-	CASSLGGSSNYGYTF	TGTGCCAGCAGTTTAGGAGGGTCCTCTAACTATGGCTACACCTTC
TRBV6-2/TRBV6-3	TRBJ2-1	-	TRBD2	CASSYSQTSGTDYNEQFF	TGTGCCAGCAGTTACTCGCAGACTAGCGGCACAGATTACAATGAGCAGTTCTTC
TRBV20-1	TRBJ2-1	few	TRBD2	CSARGLAGEGEQFF	TGCAGTGCTAGAGGACTAGCGGGGGAGGGAGAGCAGTTCTTC
TRBV7-8	TRBJ2-7	-	TRBD1	CASSGRTGDYEQYF	TGTGCCAGCAGCGGCAGGACAGGGGACTACGAGCAGTACTTC
TRBV27	TRBJ1-5	few	-	CASSLNPEVQPQHF	TGTGCCAGCAGTTTGAACCCTGAGGTTCAGCCCCAGCATTTT
TRBV9	TRBJ2-1	few	-	CASSASMYNEQFF	TGTGCCAGCAGCGCGTCGATGTACAATGAGCAGTTCTTC
TRBV4-1	TRBJ1-3	-	-	CASSQAIGTSGNTIYF	TGCGCCAGCAGCCAAGCGATAGGGACGTCTGGAAACACCATATATTTT
TRBV5-5	TRBJ2-1	-	TRBD1	CASSWTGQGADEQFF	TGTGCCAGCAGCTGGACGGGACAGGGTGCCGATGAGCAGTTCTTC
TRBV3-1	TRBJ2-7	few	TRBD2	CASSPRLAGPYEQYF	TGTGCCAGCAGCCCACGACTAGCGGGCCCCTACGAGCAGTACTTC
TRBV12-3/TRBV12-4	TRBJ2-7	few	TRBD2	CASSSLGLAGSPSYEQYF	TGTGCCAGCAGTTCCTTGGGACTAGCGGGATCTCCTTCCTACGAGCAGTACTTC